This T cell receptor beta chain was recorded in a study of T and B cells in COVID-19 patients. Study background: Comorbidities linked to unfavorable COVID-19 outcome were present in about 90% of the 20 active-infection patients. Study-level results: CD4+, regulatory T cell, CD8+ and sorted SARS-CoV-2-responsive or tetramer+ T cells were not yet sequenced.

Germline loops: CDR1 MGHRA, CDR2 YSYEKL. The CDR3 is made up of 13 amino acids. Trimming stripped 6 bases from V and 3 bases from J, with 10 bases between. On this clonotype: Antigen unknown.

Multiplex PCR with BIOMED2 TRB-A/B primer pools amplified TRB rearrangements. TCRdb re-called the multiplex PCR reads with MiXCR, one entry per CDR3 protein. This table holds around 12,000 distinct CDR3 sequences, roughly 30% found once. From blood, about 250-500 ng of genomic DNA served as TRB template. The TCR originated in a human donor with active COVID-19. Specimen: blood. The chain links TRBV4-1 to TRBJ2-3; tentative D call: TRBD2 (5 bases). For the CDR3, the DNA is TGCGCCAGCAGTCGTCGGGGAACAGATACGCAGTATTTT. Translated: CASSRRGTDTQYF.